This section outlines one T cell receptor beta chain sequence together with its context. Its antigen is undetermined. One entry per CDR3 protein results from TCRdb running MiXCR on the reads. The sample carries roughly 350,000 distinct CDR3 sequences, nearly 35% recorded once. The data belong to a study of T cell repertoires in cytomegalovirus infection. Overall study context: Signatures in public TCR beta sequences pointed to both CMV infection and matching HLA type. General study points: Public TCR beta family frequency separated CMV-and-HLA carriers, including in an independent cohort. HLA-C-restricted CMV-specific TCR beta clonotypes were dominant in the ex vivo response.

The CDR3 consists of 11 residues. The V and J ends lost 8 bases and 4 bases respectively, with 7 bases between them. Per germline, CDR1 WSHSY and CDR2 SAAADI. The sequencing used cultured PBMCs, collected from culture after CMV antigen stimulation. The chain has TRBV10-2 and TRBJ2-3; D not certain. The sequence was obtained from a human donor in good health (CMV status not recorded). Some clones in this sample may be carry-over from other donors' samples. The CDR3 loop reads CASGLPDTQYF. CDR3 DNA sequence: TGCGCCAGCGGGCTACCAGATACGCAGTATTTT.